The 5 T cell receptor beta chains below come from one sample, sequenced in a study of metastatic and nonmetastatic thyroid tumors. MiXCR reprocessed the PCR reads for TCRdb. Among roughly 40,000 clones listed, 9% to 14% were seen once. No patient had received any treatment before thyroid surgery. What was sequenced was blood. These receptors were obtained from a male donor with papillary thyroid cancer or a benign thyroid nodule (not recorded which). Some clones in this sample may be carry-over from other donors' samples.

The V gene is TRBV11-3, the J gene TRBJ2-1; no clear D gene. This CDR3 has 14 amino acids. From germline, CDR1 is SGHNT and CDR2 YENEEA. With 5 bases removed from V and 4 bases from J, the gap between germline ends came to 12 bases. CDR3 coding DNA: TGTGCCAGCAGCCCCATTGGGTCTTACAATGAGCAGTTCTTC. Translation: CASSPIGSYNEQFF. Full variable domain (remainder filled in from reference TRBV11-3 and TRBJ2-1): EAGVVQSPRYKIIEKKQPVAFWCNPISGHNTLYWYLQNLGQGPELLIRYENEEAVDDSQLPKDRFSAERLKGVDSTLKIQPAELGDSAVYLCASSPIGSYNEQFFGPGTRLTVL.

Many counts were recorded for this clone. J is TRBJ1-5 and V is TRBV29-1, with a tentative D call TRBD1 (5 bases). The germline CDR1 and CDR2 sequences are SQVTM and ANQGSEA. The CDR3 extends over 13 amino acids. Trimming stripped 6 bases from V and 4 bases from J, with 13 bases between. The CDR3 here is CSVASGGNQPQHF. CDR3 nucleotides: TGCAGCGTCGCATCCGGGGGGAATCAGCCCCAGCATTTT.

This clone occurred many times. Other DNA sequences in the same sample also yield this CDR3. The V call is TRBV30, the J call TRBJ2-7; 10 bases fit TRBD2. The ends lost 7 bases at V and 6 bases at J; junction bases unmatched: 9. The CDR3 spans 13 residues. From germline, CDR1 is GTSNPN and CDR2 SVGIG (reference sequence). The CDR3 coding sequence is TGTGCCTCCATAGCGGGAGGATTAGGCGAGCAGTACTTC. This sequence encodes CASIAGGLGEQYF.

This clone was detected many times. The chain carries TRBV4-3 and TRBJ2-2; D is undetermined. V lost 1 base and J lost 1, with 10 bases in between. Germline CDR1 reads LGHNA; CDR2 reads YSLEER. The CDR3 is 16 amino acids. The CDR3 sequence is CASSQGRERNTGELFF. The DNA of the CDR3 is TGCGCCAGCAGCCAAGGGAGAGAGAGGAACACCGGGGAGCTGTTTTTT.

This clone has a count of ten or more. The V call is TRBV12-3 or TRBV12-4, the J call TRBJ1-4; maybe TRBD1 (6 bases). The CDR3 has 13 residues. V was pared by 6 bases and J by 5 bases, with 10 bases between. CDR3 in amino acids: CASRGQWNEKLFF. The DNA for the CDR3 is TGTGCCAGCAGAGGACAGTGGAATGAAAAACTGTTTTTT.